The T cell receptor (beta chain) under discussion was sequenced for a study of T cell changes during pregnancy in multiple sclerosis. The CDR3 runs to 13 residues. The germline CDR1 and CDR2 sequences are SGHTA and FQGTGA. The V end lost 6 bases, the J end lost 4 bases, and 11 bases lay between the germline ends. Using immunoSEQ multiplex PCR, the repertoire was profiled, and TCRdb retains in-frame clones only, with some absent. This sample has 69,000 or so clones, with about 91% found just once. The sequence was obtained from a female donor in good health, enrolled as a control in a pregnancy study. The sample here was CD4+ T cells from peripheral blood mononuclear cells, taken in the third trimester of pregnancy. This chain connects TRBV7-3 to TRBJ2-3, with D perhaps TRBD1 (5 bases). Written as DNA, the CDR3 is TGTGCCAGCAGATTCTCAGGGTCAGATACGCAGTATTTT. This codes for CASRFSGSDTQYF.